The rows below give T cell receptor beta chains drawn from one sample of a study of neurological immune-mediated disorders. TCRdb reprocessed the 5' RACE reads with MiXCR, giving one entry per CDR3 protein. The sample lists 100,000 to 150,000 distinct CDR3 sequences, about 3.4% occurring once. The source material was PBMCs. The origin of the receptors is a woman between 25 and 40 years old with multiple sclerosis. The CDR3 runs from the conserved cysteine through the conserved F or W. Each record gives: V gene, D gene, clone size, J gene, CDR3 protein. The D gene is left open where the match is weak. A clone size is listed for some rows: how often the clone was seen (once, few, many), or a class if it is expanded.

>TRBV27|TRBD1|many|TRBJ2-7
CASIGQGAYEQYF
>TRBV30|TRBD2|.|TRBJ2-1
CAWRVGGPSRYNEQFF
>TRBV21-1|.|many|TRBJ1-1
CASSKAGRLSCPAFF
>TRBV5-8|.|many|TRBJ2-6
CASSLGRAGANVLTF
>TRBV29-1|.|.|TRBJ1-2
CSVERPTTNTF
>TRBV25-1|.|many|TRBJ1-1
CASSESGTTIWTEAFF
>TRBV20-1|.|few|TRBJ1-1
CSASARNTEAFF
>TRBV7-2|.|many|TRBJ1-5
CASSPDSLYQPQHF
>TRBV29-1|.|many|TRBJ1-2
CSVGPEGFHGYTF
>TRBV7-8|.|many|TRBJ1-4
CASSAGTDEKLFF
>TRBV5-1|TRBD2|many|TRBJ2-7
CASSLVESGRRYEQYF
>TRBV4-1|.|many|TRBJ1-1
CASSQVPGILAFF
>TRBV5-1|TRBD2|many|TRBJ2-2
CASSFGLVTNGELFF
>TRBV4-1|.|many|TRBJ2-3
CASSQHPSTGWDTDTQYF
>TRBV5-5|.|many|TRBJ1-2
CASSFSTSYGYTF
>TRBV7-9|.|many|TRBJ2-2
CASSLGTDGELFF
>TRBV4-3|TRBD2|many|TRBJ2-7
CASSQDRLAGVYEQYF
>TRBV5-1|TRBD2|many|TRBJ2-5
CASSLTSGGHETQYF
>TRBV19|.|.|TRBJ2-3
CASSMHEGIEFSTDTQYF
>TRBV7-2|.|many|TRBJ2-1
CASSPRRGNEQFF
>TRBV30|.|few|TRBJ1-1
CAWSGGGTEAFF
>TRBV12-3/TRBV12-4|.|many|TRBJ2-5
CASNLGGPSTGETQYF
>TRBV5-1|.|many|TRBJ1-1
CASSTGPHEAFF
>TRBV29-1|TRBD2|many|TRBJ2-1
CSAGGGMSSYNEQFF
>TRBV12-3/TRBV12-4|.|many|TRBJ1-2
CASTFVGVSYSGYTF
>TRBV5-8|.|many|TRBJ2-1
CASSLNRMVGGDEQFF
>TRBV12-3/TRBV12-4|.|many|TRBJ1-3
CASSSRDPRNTIYF
>TRBV20-1|.|.|TRBJ1-1
CSAFRGATTTEAFF
>TRBV10-3|.|many|TRBJ2-5
CAISDGGQIGQETQYF
>TRBV20-1|TRBD1|many|TRBJ2-1
CSAPDRGQAGEQFF
>TRBV12-3/TRBV12-4|.|many|TRBJ2-7
CASTRTGYEQYF
>TRBV12-3/TRBV12-4|TRBD1|many|TRBJ2-2
CASSTKSGQAITGELFF
>TRBV5-1|.|many|TRBJ1-4
CASSLDAAEKLFF
>TRBV10-3|TRBD1|many|TRBJ1-1
CAISEGTGYNTEAFF
>TRBV5-6|.|many|TRBJ1-4
CASSFSVSNEKLFF
>TRBV5-8|.|many|TRBJ1-2
CASSFFSRGTFYTF
>TRBV12-3/TRBV12-4|.|many|TRBJ2-5
CASQGGPTRETQYF
>TRBV20-1|TRBD2|many|TRBJ2-3
CSAREALAGGLDTQYF
>TRBV6-2/TRBV6-3|.|many|TRBJ1-1
CASSSIGRNTEAFF
>TRBV7-2|.|many|TRBJ1-2
CASSLARQGGAGYTF
>TRBV15|TRBD2|many|TRBJ2-7
CATSRSRAGSGSSYEQYF
>TRBV27|.|many|TRBJ2-7
CASSPRRAEEWEQYF
>TRBV9|.|many|TRBJ1-2
CASRGAYGYTF
>TRBV6-2/TRBV6-3|.|many|TRBJ2-2
CASSTFSNTGELFF
>TRBV20-1|TRBD2|many|TRBJ2-2
CSATGLAGAEGGTGELFF
>TRBV5-5|.|many|TRBJ1-1
CASSLADRINTEAFF
>TRBV7-2|.|many|TRBJ1-1
CASSFLRSGETAFF
>TRBV2|.|many|TRBJ1-1
CATTQTRYTEAFF
>TRBV7-2|.|.|TRBJ1-5
CASSQGRGNKTQNF
>TRBV20-1|.|many|TRBJ1-1
CSPTDGGNTEAFF
>TRBV7-2|.|many|TRBJ1-1
CASSLGQRKAFF
>TRBV6-5|TRBD1|many|TRBJ1-2
CASRRQGDYTF
>TRBV20-1|.|many|TRBJ2-7
CSASVGMDSNGQYF
>TRBV5-1|TRBD1|many|TRBJ2-7
CASSVGQGGSEQYF
>TRBV12-2|.|.|TRBJ1-5
CASRPFPAASNQPQHF
>TRBV7-8|TRBD1|many|TRBJ2-2
CASSHRDRWGSGELFF
>TRBV9|TRBD2|many|TRBJ2-1
CASSVEGSSGRISYNEQFF